This entry lists 15 T cell receptor beta chains sequenced from one sample in a study of blood T cell repertoires in COVID-19. The data were produced by immunoSEQ multiplex PCR, yet TCRdb's version contains in-frame clones alone and is incomplete. Of around 200,000 clones in the sample, under 90% were seen once. Sequencing input: peripheral blood. These receptors were obtained from a human donor in a cohort sampled during active COVID-19.

The CDR3 reads CASTLDRGPDNSPLHF. CDR3 DNA sequence: TGTGCCAGCACCTTGGACAGGGGGCCAGATAATTCACCCCTCCACTTT. The gene calls are TRBV6-4 and TRBJ1-6, with 11 bases that match TRBD1. After removal of 7 bases from V and 5 bases from J, the junction contained 7 bases not matched to a gene. The CDR3 contains 16 residues. Germline V gene lookup returns CDR1 MRHNA and CDR2 SNTAGT.

V is TRBV19 and J is TRBJ1-1; D is undetermined. Germline CDR1 reads LNHDA; CDR2 reads SQIVND (reference sequence). The CDR3 covers 15 residues. V shed 5 bases and J shed 3 bases, with 16 bases lying between them. CDR3 in amino acids: CASSPQADTYTEAFF. In nucleotides, the CDR3 is TGTGCCAGTAGTCCACAAGCAGACACTTACACTGAAGCTTTCTTT.

The rearrangement links TRBV7-9 to TRBJ2-5; D is possibly TRBD1 (9 bases). The CDR3 is 15 residues long. Trimming left V 10 bases short and J 2 bases short, with 20 bases between. The germline gives CDR1 SEHNR, CDR2 FQNEAQ (reference sequence). This chain's CDR3 is CATSGGDRVQETQYF. CDR3 DNA: TGTGCCACCTCCGGGGGGGACAGGGTTCAAGAGACCCAGTACTTC.

The CDR3 reads CASSEPGEMDGYTF. CDR3 DNA sequence: TGTGCCAGCAGTGAGCCGGGGGAGATGGATGGCTACACCTTC. The genes are TRBV2 and TRBJ1-2; the D gene is possibly TRBD1 (5 bases). The ends were cut back, 3 bases at V and 6 bases at J, with 14 bases in the middle. This CDR3 is 14 amino acids long. CDR1 is SNHLY, CDR2 FYNNEI, per germline.

The sample holds one count of this clone. The chain combines TRBV15 with TRBJ1-6; D uncertain. The germline V gene encodes CDR1 LNHNV and CDR2 YYDKDF (reference sequence). V lost 1 base and J 2 bases, leaving 6 bases between the germline ends. This CDR3 region has 15 residues. CDR3 sequence (DNA): TGTGCCACCAGCAGAGGCCAGGCCTATAATTCACCCCTCCACTTT. This encodes CATSRGQAYNSPLHF. Variable domain in full (rest from reference TRBV15 and TRBJ1-6): DAMVIQNPRYQVTQFGKPVTLSCSQTLNHNVMYWYQQKSSQAPKLLFHYYDKDFNNEADTPDNFQSRRPNTSFCFLDIRSPGLGDTAMYLCATSRGQAYNSPLHFGNGTRLTVT.

The chain combines TRBV11-3 with TRBJ2-1, with a possible D match to TRBD2 (6 bases). Germline loops: CDR1 SGHNT, CDR2 YENEEA. V was cut by 1 base and J by 8 bases, with 12 bases left in between. The CDR3 totals 14 residues. DNA for the CDR3: TGTGCCAGCAGCTTAGGCGGGGTTGACGATGAGCAGTTCTTC. Amino acid sequence: CASSLGGVDDEQFF.

This clone was detected a few times. The rearrangement links TRBV12-3 or TRBV12-4 to TRBJ2-1; a weak D match, TRBD2 (6 bases). CDR3 length: 13 amino acids. Trimming shortened V by 8 bases and J by 6 bases, and 14 bases separated the two germline ends. CDR3 DNA: TGTGCCAGCGGTAGGGACTCCGCCAATGAGCAGTTCTTC. This codes for CASGRDSANEQFF.

CDR3 loop: CASSISSGANVLTF. DNA of the CDR3: TGTGCCAGTAGTATTAGCTCTGGGGCCAACGTCCTGACTTTC. The J gene is TRBJ2-6, the V gene TRBV19; D is unclear. In germline, CDR1 is LNHDA, CDR2 SQIVND (reference sequence). The length of the CDR3 is 14 residues. Trimming stripped 3 bases from V and 0 bases from J, with 3 bases between.

V usage is TRBV4-1 and J usage is TRBJ2-2; 9 nucleotides match TRBD1. V was clipped by 2 bases and J by 3 bases; unmatched bases: 1. Germline values: CDR1 MGHRA, CDR2 YSYEKL. The CDR3 loop spans 15 amino acids. The CDR3 DNA sequence: TGCGCCAGCAGCCAATGGACAGGGGACACCGGGGAGCTGTTTTTT. Its translation is CASSQWTGDTGELFF.

This clone was counted a few times. The gene calls are TRBV6-5 and TRBJ2-1; weak D call: TRBD2 (5 bases). The germline V gene has CDR1 MNHEY and CDR2 SVGAGI. The CDR3 is 13 amino acids. Trimming removed 6 bases from V and 5 bases from J, with 11 bases in between. CDR3 coding DNA: TGTGCCAGCAGCCTAGTGAGGGACAATGAGCAGTTCTTC. Its translation: CASSLVRDNEQFF.

The V call is TRBV27, the J call TRBJ2-2, with 7 nucleotides matching TRBD1. CDR3 length equals 16 residues. Germline lookup yields CDR1 MNHEY and CDR2 SMNVEV (reference sequence). V trimming: 4 bases; J trimming: 2 bases; junction bases outside the gene matches: 7. The CDR3 here is CASSWTGPRNTGELFF. The CDR3 nucleotides read TGTGCCAGCAGTTGGACAGGCCCTCGCAACACCGGGGAGCTGTTTTTT.

The genes are TRBV15 and TRBJ1-5; no reliable D call. Trimming took 3 bases from V and 5 from J, leaving 14 bases between them. CDR3 length: 15 residues. Germline CDR1 reads LNHNV; CDR2 reads YYDKDF (reference sequence). CDR3 bases: TGTGCCACCAGCAGGGTTCGGGGAAGCCATCAGCCCCAGCATTTT. The encoded protein is CATSRVRGSHQPQHF. Together with reference TRBV15 and TRBJ1-5, the CDR3 gives the full variable domain: DAMVIQNPRYQVTQFGKPVTLSCSQTLNHNVMYWYQQKSSQAPKLLFHYYDKDFNNEADTPDNFQSRRPNTSFCFLDIRSPGLGDTAMYLCATSRVRGSHQPQHFGDGTRLSIL.

The chain recombines TRBV30 with TRBJ2-1; a possible D gene is TRBD2 (7 bases). The CDR3 is 18 amino acids. The V gene's germline CDR1 is GTSNPN and CDR2 SVGIG (reference sequence). V was shortened by 0 bases and J by 0 bases, with 18 bases between the two germline ends. In DNA form, the CDR3 reads TGTGCCTGGAGTGTTCCCGCAGGGGAGGGGGTCTCCTACAATGAGCAGTTCTTC. It yields the protein CAWSVPAGEGVSYNEQFF.

The chain couples TRBV10-1 to TRBJ2-1; 9 bases are shared with TRBD2. V shed 4 bases and J 6 bases; nucleotides not matched to a gene: 4. This CDR3 region has 14 residues. Germline values: CDR1 WNHNN, CDR2 SYGVQD (reference sequence). In nucleotides, the CDR3 is TGCGCCAGCAGTGCTAGCGGGACGTCCAATGAGCAGTTCTTC. Encoded protein: CASSASGTSNEQFF.

This chain uses TRBV6-1 with TRBJ1-2; 11 positions match TRBD1. Germline CDR1 MNHNS, CDR2 SASEGT. This CDR3 contains 13 residues. With V trimmed by 2 bases and J by 14 bases, 7 bases remained unmatched. CDR3 coding DNA: TGTGCCAGCAGTGAAAAAGGGACAGGGGGGACTACCTTC. As protein: CASSEKGTGGTTF.